A selection of T cell receptor beta chains follows, all from one sample in a study of Ad26.COV2.S vaccination and SARS-CoV-2 variants. The data were produced by immunoSEQ multiplex PCR, yet TCRdb's version contains in-frame clones alone and is incomplete. The table has hundreds of thousands of clones, approximately 88% seen once; the top ten hold approximately 1.5%. The sequencing used peripheral blood, collected in a trial of Ad26.COV2.S vaccine versus placebo. These receptors all come from a person aged 18-60 years who received the Ad26.COV2.S COVID-19 vaccine or a placebo. CDR3s leave out the opening cysteine and the closing phenylalanine or tryptophan.

v_gene	len	CDR3aa
TRBV18	11	ASSPEGLQPQH
TRBV2	13	ASSEALRNTGELF
TRBV7-2	12	ASQTVDGPYEQY
TRBV19	13	ASQPAPYSNQPQH
TRBV2	12	ASGKGILNTEAF
TRBV2	14	ASSEGGLAGGWEQY
TRBV30	12	AWSVGGVGNTIY
TRBV12-3/TRBV12-4	10	ASSSAAETQY
TRBV2	10	ASSVDDNEQF
TRBV30	13	AWRRRGYNTGELF
TRBV19	13	ASSTSGGVSYEQY
TRBV7-9	10	ASVAGPDEQF
TRBV19	11	ASSPPDRQPQH
TRBV2	13	ASSLDRGENQPQH
TRBV19	12	ASSIRGSNYGYT
TRBV5-1	14	ASSSRQGNINSPLH
TRBV10-3	10	AAGGGTGELF
TRBV24-1	12	ATSDPDREETQY
TRBV7-9	15	ASSTKKDRAPYNEQF
TRBV2	12	ASSEATGLLTQY
TRBV7-9	15	ASSLLRGGQELNEQF
TRBV5-8	14	ASSRSGQEKNTEAF
TRBV6-5	12	ASSSDARTGEAF
TRBV19	11	ASRRTITDTQY
TRBV5-4	12	ASSLDRGYTEAF
TRBV30	10	AWSAQGYGYT
TRBV10-3	10	AISDPRDRQF
TRBV3-1/TRBV3-2	13	ASSTYRYSYNEQF
TRBV2	8	ASSPDGYT
TRBV25-1	11	ASSRDNSYEQY
TRBV18	13	ASSLFEAGTDTQY
TRBV16	13	ASSSLLAGYNEQF
TRBV6-5	14	ASSYRSGGGDYEQY
TRBV7-3	12	ASSTGQGPYEQY
TRBV11-2	14	ASSLVRTGGRNEQF
TRBV25-1	10	ASSVSVNGYT
TRBV5-1	10	ASSFGGHEQF
TRBV10-3	13	AISESRQGVNIQY
TRBV19	15	ASSSGTGANSNQPQH
TRBV7-2	12	ASSLWERGEKLF
TRBV15	13	ATSRDRGAGVEQF
TRBV6-4	13	ASSREQGPGNTIY
TRBV5-4	12	ASSTGTNTYEQY
TRBV18	11	ASSPGLLETQY
TRBV2	14	ASSDPGEGGAYEQY
TRBV5-8	13	ASSPGAVSYNEQF
TRBV19	11	ASSIRDNYGYT
TRBV7-7	13	ASTKTGSRGETQY
TRBV24-1	11	ATRLAGRDEQF
TRBV27	11	ATKQVSGTEAF
TRBV24-1	13	AMEEAGTAYNEQF
TRBV7-2	11	ASSLGTGTEAF
TRBV15	12	ATSYTPSNQPQH
TRBV30	12	AWSFSTGQETQY
TRBV9	11	ASSVSRGTEQF
TRBV13	9	ASSSGQEKY
TRBV5-1	13	ASRSTGWNYNEQF
TRBV10-3	13	AISVTGVSNQPQH
TRBV7-2	13	ASSSSFQGYETQY
TRBV12-5	17	ASGLVHLRRDRGPREQY